What follows is one T cell receptor beta chain and its context. Its matching antigen is unknown. These data are taken from a study of T cell responses to AZD1222 COVID-19 vaccine. Study details: Pooled together were second doses at about 4 or about 12 weeks.

Some clones are missing from TCRdb's copy, which holds only in-frame ones; the method was immunoSEQ multiplex PCR. The sample lists about 110,000 clones; 80% to 85% were seen once. Germline lookup yields CDR1 MDHEN and CDR2 SYDVKM. This CDR3 comprises 14 residues. V shed 6 bases and J shed 7 bases, with 16 bases lying between them. Findings and caveats of the study: Only a handful of AZD1222 recipients tested seropositive at baseline. Spike-specific TCR breadth and depth both grew after two AZD1222 doses. Spike-wide vaccine-associated CD4 TCRs dominated at 160-218 and 743-854.

V gene TRBV28 combines with J gene TRBJ1-5; TRBD1 might be the D (5 bases). The input for sequencing was peripheral blood, taken on day 0 of AZD1222 vaccination. The sequence was collected from an adult in good health. The CDR3 loop reads CASSQYIGVQPQHF. CDR3 sequence (DNA): TGTGCCAGCAGCCAATACATAGGGGTCCAGCCCCAGCATTTT.